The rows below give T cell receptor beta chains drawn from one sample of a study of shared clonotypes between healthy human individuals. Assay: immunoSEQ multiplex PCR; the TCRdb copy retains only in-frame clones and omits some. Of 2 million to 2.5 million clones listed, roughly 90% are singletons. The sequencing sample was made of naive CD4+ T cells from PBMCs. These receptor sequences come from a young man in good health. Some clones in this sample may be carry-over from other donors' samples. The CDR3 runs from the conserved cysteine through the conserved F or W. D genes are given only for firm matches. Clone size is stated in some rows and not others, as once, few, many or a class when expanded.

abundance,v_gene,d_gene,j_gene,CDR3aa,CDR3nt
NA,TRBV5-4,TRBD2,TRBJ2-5,CASSLAESGAWYQETQYF,TGTGCCAGCAGCTTGGCTGAAAGCGGGGCCTGGTACCAAGAGACCCAGTACTTC
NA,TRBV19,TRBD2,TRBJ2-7,CASSDLAGSSYEQYF,TGTGCCAGTAGTGACCTAGCGGGGAGCTCCTACGAGCAGTACTTC
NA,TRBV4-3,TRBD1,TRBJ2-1,CASSRNRGRTYNEQFF,TGCGCCAGCAGCCGAAACAGGGGCCGGACCTACAATGAGCAGTTCTTC
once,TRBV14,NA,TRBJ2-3,CASSPGGGSDTQYF,TGTGCCAGCAGCCCAGGAGGAGGGTCAGATACGCAGTATTTT
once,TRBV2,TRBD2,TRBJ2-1,CASSPGLASVEQFF,TGTGCCAGCAGTCCGGGACTAGCGAGTGTGGAGCAGTTCTTC
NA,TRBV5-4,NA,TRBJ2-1,CASSLPTVDYNEQFF,TGTGCCAGCAGCCTACCGACTGTGGACTACAATGAGCAGTTCTTC
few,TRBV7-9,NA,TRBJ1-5,CASSPAWGNQPQHF,TGTGCCAGCAGCCCCGCTTGGGGGAATCAGCCCCAGCATTTT
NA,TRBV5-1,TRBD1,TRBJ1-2,CASSPGTGGYTF,TGCGCCAGCAGCCCGGGGACAGGTGGCTACACCTTC
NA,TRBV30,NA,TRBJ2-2,CAWSSAGELFF,TGTGCCTGGAGTAGCGCCGGGGAGCTGTTTTTT
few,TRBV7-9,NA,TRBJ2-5,CASTPGTRPETQYF,TGTGCCAGCACCCCCGGAACGAGACCAGAGACCCAGTACTTC
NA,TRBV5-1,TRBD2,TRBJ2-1,CASSSTNSGSSNEQFF,TGCGCCAGCAGCTCGACCAATAGCGGGAGTTCCAATGAGCAGTTCTTC